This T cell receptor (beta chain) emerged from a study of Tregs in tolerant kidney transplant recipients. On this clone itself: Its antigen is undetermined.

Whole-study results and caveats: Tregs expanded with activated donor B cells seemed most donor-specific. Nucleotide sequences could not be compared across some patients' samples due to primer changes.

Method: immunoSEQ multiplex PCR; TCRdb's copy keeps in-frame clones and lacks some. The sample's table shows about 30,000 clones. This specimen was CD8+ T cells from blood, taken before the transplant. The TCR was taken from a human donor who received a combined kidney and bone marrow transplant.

The CDR3 sequence: CASSLKGFLRSPLHF. CDR3 bases read: TGTGCCAGCAGCTTAAAGGGCTTCCTACGGTCACCC. The gene calls are TRBV7-8 and TRBJ1-6; no clear D. The sequence runs out 3 residues before the end of the CDR3; the remainder is reconstructed from the germline J gene. This CDR3 comprises 15 residues. Germline V gives CDR1 SGHVS, CDR2 FQNEAQ. V shed 2 bases and J shed 10 bases, with 15 bases lying between them.